This is a list of T cell receptor beta chains from one sample in a study of blood T cell repertoires in COVID-19. Generated by immunoSEQ multiplex PCR, the TCRdb table keeps only in-frame clones and is missing some. The data show 150,000 or so clones, around nine tenths seen once. The sequencing sample was made of peripheral blood. These receptors originate from a woman in her 70s with COVID-19, enrolled during active disease. CDR3s include the opening cysteine and the closing phenylalanine or tryptophan. The order of the fields is J gene, D gene, V gene, clone size, CDR3 protein, CDR3 DNA. A D gene is named only where the DNA matches it firmly. Clone size is shown for a subset of rows, as once, few, many or a class of expanded clone.

J: TRBJ1-2; D: .; V: TRBV6-2/TRBV6-3; size: .; CDR3: CASSYSGAADTF; DNA: TGTGCCAGCAGTTACTCAGGGGCTGCAGACACCTTC
J: TRBJ1-4; D: .; V: TRBV2; size: .; CDR3: CASSVQGLGEKLFF; DNA: TGTGCCAGCTCCGTTCAGGGGTTGGGTGAAAAACTGTTTTTT
J: TRBJ1-6; D: .; V: TRBV30; size: .; CDR3: CACTATGGGVSPLHF; DNA: TGTGCCTGTACCGCTACAGGCGGTGGTGTCTCACCCCTCCACTTT
J: TRBJ1-6; D: .; V: TRBV7-2; size: once; CDR3: CASSFRPTVRSPLHF; DNA: TGTGCCAGCAGCTTCAGGCCTACAGTACGTTCACCCCTCCACTTT
J: TRBJ2-3; D: TRBD2; V: TRBV3-1/TRBV3-2; size: once; CDR3: CASSQAIAGGPRYF; DNA: TGTGCCAGCAGCCAAGCAATAGCGGGGGGGCCCCGGTATTTT
J: TRBJ2-1; D: .; V: TRBV7-3; size: .; CDR3: CASSLTGGEQFF; DNA: TGTGCCAGCAGCTTAACAGGCGGTGAGCAGTTCTTC
J: TRBJ2-3; D: TRBD1; V: TRBV15; size: .; CDR3: CATSVQGQGGRDTQYF; DNA: TGTGCCACCAGCGTTCAGGGACAGGGAGGGAGAGATACGCAGTATTTT
J: TRBJ1-1; D: .; V: TRBV2; size: .; CDR3: CASSPQGRAEAFF; DNA: TGTGCCAGCAGTCCACAGGGTCGGGCTGAAGCTTTCTTT
J: TRBJ1-3; D: TRBD1; V: TRBV7-9; size: .; CDR3: CASSLAWRGQGNTIYF; DNA: TGTGCCAGCAGCTTAGCTTGGAGGGGGCAAGGAAACACCATATATTTT
J: TRBJ2-5; D: .; V: TRBV20-1; size: .; CDR3: CSASSLQGKQETQYF; DNA: TGCAGTGCTAGTTCCCTGCAGGGAAAACAAGAGACCCAGTACTTC
J: TRBJ2-3; D: TRBD1; V: TRBV4-1; size: once; CDR3: CASSPLQGADTQYF; DNA: TGCGCCAGCAGCCCGCTCCAGGGGGCAGATACGCAGTATTTT
J: TRBJ2-1; D: .; V: TRBV27; size: .; CDR3: CASSLRQEDNEQFF; DNA: TGTGCCAGCAGTTTACGACAGGAAGACAATGAGCAGTTCTTC
J: TRBJ1-6; D: .; V: TRBV21-1; size: .; CDR3: CASSKLGPAVPSSYNSPLHF; DNA: TGTGCCAGCAGCAAATTGGGGCCGGCAGTGCCGAGCTCCTATAATTCACCCCTCCACTTT
J: TRBJ1-2; D: TRBD1; V: TRBV3-1/TRBV3-2; size: many; CDR3: CASSSPGQIYGYTF; DNA: TGTGCCAGCAGCTCGCCGGGACAGATTTATGGCTACACCTTC
J: TRBJ2-5; D: TRBD2; V: TRBV6-4; size: once; CDR3: CASSDGAGGRETQYF; DNA: TGTGCCAGCAGTGACGGGGCGGGGGGCCGAGAGACCCAGTACTTC
J: TRBJ2-6; D: .; V: TRBV28; size: .; CDR3: CASSASSGANVLTF; DNA: TGTGCCAGCAGCGCGAGCTCTGGGGCCAACGTCCTGACTTTC
J: TRBJ1-4; D: .; V: TRBV18; size: once; CDR3: CASSPTTGSTNEKLFF; DNA: TGTGCCAGCTCACCAACTACGGGATCAACTAATGAAAAACTGTTTTTT
J: TRBJ2-5; D: .; V: TRBV5-1; size: .; CDR3: CASREVGAQETQYF; DNA: TGCGCCAGCAGAGAGGTGGGGGCGCAAGAGACCCAGTACTTC
J: TRBJ1-4; D: .; V: TRBV7-9; size: .; CDR3: CASSLVRGSIRQEGGKLFF; DNA: TGTGCCAGCAGCTTAGTGAGGGGTTCAATCCGCCAGGAAGGGGGAAAACTGTTTTTT
J: TRBJ1-1; D: .; V: TRBV3-1/TRBV3-2; size: few; CDR3: CASSPAGGVNTEAFF; DNA: TGTGCCAGCAGCCCGGCGGGGGGGGTGAACACTGAAGCTTTCTTT
J: TRBJ1-2; D: .; V: TRBV30; size: .; CDR3: CAWSVLLRGGGNYGYTF; DNA: TGTGCCTGGAGTGTACTTCTGAGAGGGGGTGGAAACTATGGCTACACCTTC
J: TRBJ1-5; D: .; V: TRBV24-1; size: .; CDR3: CATSDPRTGNQPQHF; DNA: TGTGCCACCAGTGACCCAAGGACAGGCAATCAGCCCCAGCATTTT
J: TRBJ2-7; D: TRBD1; V: TRBV11-2; size: .; CDR3: CASSRGQGSYDEQYF; DNA: TGTGCCAGCAGCCGTGGACAGGGCAGTTACGACGAGCAGTACTTC
J: TRBJ1-2; D: .; V: TRBV29-1; size: .; CDR3: CSVLGPARGGYTF; DNA: TGCAGCGTCCTGGGGCCGGCGCGTGGTGGCTACACCTTC
J: TRBJ2-2; D: TRBD1; V: TRBV6-6; size: .; CDR3: CASSRAGTGGYTGELFF; DNA: TGTGCCAGCAGTCGTGCCGGGACAGGGGGTTACACCGGGGAGCTGTTTTTT
J: TRBJ1-2; D: .; V: TRBV20-1; size: once; CDR3: CSASRAGDYGYTF; DNA: TGCAGTGCTAGTCGGGCAGGGGATTACGGCTACACCTTC
J: TRBJ1-2; D: TRBD1; V: TRBV7-9; size: .; CDR3: CASSLTRDRLYGYTF; DNA: TGTGCCAGCAGTTTAACCCGGGACAGGCTCTATGGCTACACCTTC
J: TRBJ1-2; D: .; V: TRBV28; size: .; CDR3: CASSVQEYGYTF; DNA: TGTGCCAGCAGTGTCCAAGAGTATGGCTACACCTTC
J: TRBJ1-1; D: .; V: TRBV5-1; size: .; CDR3: CASRLHRTEAFF; DNA: TGCGCCAGCAGACTACACCGCACTGAAGCTTTCTTT
J: TRBJ1-2; D: .; V: TRBV27; size: once; CDR3: CASSLLQDSNYGYTF; DNA: TGTGCCAGCAGTTTACTCCAGGACAGTAACTATGGCTACACCTTC
J: TRBJ1-2; D: .; V: TRBV6-5; size: .; CDR3: CASSPVNYGYTF; DNA: TGTGCCAGCAGTCCAGTGAACTATGGCTACACCTTC
J: TRBJ2-5; D: TRBD2; V: TRBV7-2; size: .; CDR3: CASSRILAGAKETQYF; DNA: TGTGCCAGCAGCCGCATACTAGCGGGGGCGAAAGAGACCCAGTACTTC
J: TRBJ1-3; D: TRBD1; V: TRBV29-1; size: .; CDR3: CSGGQKNTIYF; DNA: TGCAGCGGGGGACAGAAGAACACCATATATTTT
J: TRBJ1-6; D: .; V: TRBV12-3/TRBV12-4; size: .; CDR3: CASSLKQGFPLHF; DNA: TGTGCCAGCAGTCTCAAACAGGGTTTCCCCCTCCACTTT
J: TRBJ1-4; D: .; V: TRBV10-3; size: .; CDR3: CAISEGGPGLINEKLFF; DNA: TGTGCCATCAGTGAGGGAGGACCGGGACTGATTAATGAAAAACTGTTTTTT
J: TRBJ1-2; D: .; V: TRBV3-1/TRBV3-2; size: .; CDR3: CASSQVLGTLLYTF; DNA: TGTGCCAGCAGCCAAGTTTTGGGGACTCTACTCTACACCTTC
J: TRBJ1-5; D: .; V: TRBV15; size: .; CDR3: CATSRDGGIQPQHF; DNA: TGTGCCACCAGCAGAGATGGAGGGATTCAGCCCCAGCATTTT
J: TRBJ1-6; D: .; V: TRBV14; size: .; CDR3: CASSPRQFTPERNNSPLHF; DNA: TGTGCCAGCAGCCCCAGACAATTTACCCCAGAAAGAAATAATTCACCCCTCCACTTT
J: TRBJ1-3; D: TRBD1; V: TRBV28; size: .; CDR3: CASSFGQGAGGNTIYF; DNA: TGTGCCAGCAGTTTTGGACAGGGGGCAGGTGGAAACACCATATATTTT
J: TRBJ1-4; D: .; V: TRBV19; size: .; CDR3: CASSIESLATNEKLFF; DNA: TGTGCCAGTAGTATAGAGTCGCTAGCAACTAATGAAAAACTGTTTTTT
J: TRBJ1-1; D: .; V: TRBV4-1; size: .; CDR3: CASSQQYSTEAFF; DNA: TGCGCCAGCAGCCAGCAGTATTCAACTGAAGCTTTCTTT